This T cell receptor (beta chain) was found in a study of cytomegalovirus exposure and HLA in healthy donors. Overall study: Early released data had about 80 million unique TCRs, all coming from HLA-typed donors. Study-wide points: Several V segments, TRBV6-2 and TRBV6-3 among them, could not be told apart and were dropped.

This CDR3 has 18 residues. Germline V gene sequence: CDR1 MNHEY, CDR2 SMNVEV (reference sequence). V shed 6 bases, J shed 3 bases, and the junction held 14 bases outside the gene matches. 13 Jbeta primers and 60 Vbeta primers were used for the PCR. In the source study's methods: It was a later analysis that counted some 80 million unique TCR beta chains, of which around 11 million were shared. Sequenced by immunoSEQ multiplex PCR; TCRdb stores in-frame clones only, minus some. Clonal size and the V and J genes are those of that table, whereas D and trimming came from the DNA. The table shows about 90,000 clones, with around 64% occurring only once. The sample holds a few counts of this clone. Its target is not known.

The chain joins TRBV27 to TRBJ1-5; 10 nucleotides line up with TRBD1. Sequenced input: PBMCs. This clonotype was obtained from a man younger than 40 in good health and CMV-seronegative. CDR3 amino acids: CASSPRGQGNRFNQPQHF. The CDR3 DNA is TGTGCCAGCAGCCCTAGGGGACAGGGGAATAGATTCAATCAGCCCCAGCATTTT.